This T cell receptor (beta chain) emerged from a study of blood T cell repertoires in COVID-19. Study in general: The study drew acute and convalescent COVID-19 samples from the United States, Italy and Spain. PBMCs, B-cell-depleted T cells, or T cells were the source of the cDNA or gDNA that made up the material.

V lost 2 bases and J lost 3, with 11 bases in between. CDR3 length equals 14 residues. Looked up from germline, CDR1 is MNHEY and CDR2 is SVGEGT. In the original workflow: The authors estimated nucleated cell counts from reference gene primer amplification. Here immunoSEQ multiplex PCR was the method, and the copy in TCRdb shows in-frame clones only, minus some. The DNA gave D and trimming, while V, J and clone size come from that table. The table lists 40,000 to 55,000 clones, around 86% of them singletons. This rearrangement joins TRBV6-2 or TRBV6-3 to TRBJ2-7; D ambiguous. Sequenced material: peripheral blood. The receptor comes from a human donor with acute or convalescent COVID-19. The donor label of this sample is uncertain. The CDR3 here is CASSYNGLNYEQYF. In nucleotides, the CDR3 is TGTGCCAGCAGTTACAACGGGTTAAACTACGAGCAGTACTTC.